These 26 T cell receptor beta chains were sequenced from one sample in a study of T cell repertoires in cytomegalovirus infection (dated by TCRdb to about 2019). These reads were obtained on an Illumina HiSeq 1500. TCRdb trimmed public reads at Q25 via fastp, called clones via MiXCR and kept in-frame beta chains. Each entry is one CDR3 protein sequence, shown with its most common DNA and genes. A total of under 850,000 distinct CDR3 sequences appear in this sample, 30% to 40% of them only once. In total, the top ten clones hold around a sixth of the sample. These receptors have no identified antigens. What this sample's treatment or condition label stands for: in vitro stimulation with specific CMV peptide epitopes to enrich CMV-specific T cells. Sequences were derived from cultured PBMCs, sampled from culture after CMV antigen stimulation. The receptors come from a human donor in good health (CMV status not recorded). Some clones in this sample may be carry-over from other donors' samples.

This clonotype was observed a handful of times. The V gene is TRBV4-1, the J gene TRBJ2-3; D gene ambiguous. The V and J ends lost 4 bases and 7 bases respectively, with 9 bases between them. Germline V gene lookup returns CDR1 MGHRA and CDR2 YSYEKL. The CDR3 contains 12 residues. CDR3 region: CASSPEGNTQYF. The CDR3 region has the DNA TGCGCCAGCAGCCCCGAAGGAAATACGCAGTATTTT.

The chain uses TRBV20-1 and TRBJ1-6; TRBD1 matches at 7 bases. CDR3 length equals 15 residues. The trim removed 8 bases at V and 4 bases at J, leaving 11 bases unmatched. CDR1 is DFQATT, CDR2 SNEGSKA, per germline (reference sequence). This CDR3 is CSTRRDSHYNSPLHF. The CDR3 nucleotides are TGCAGTACCAGACGGGACAGTCATTATAATTCACCCCTCCACTTT.

In this sample, this clonotype turned up many times. The rearrangement links TRBV7-2 to TRBJ2-7; 11 nucleotides match TRBD1. The CDR3 is 15 amino acids. Unmatched junction bases numbered 6, after V lost 2 bases and J lost 6 bases. Germline V gene sequence: CDR1 SGHTA, CDR2 FQGNSA. The chain's CDR3 is CASSLTGTGGIEQYF. The CDR3 DNA follows: TGTGCCAGCAGCTTAACCGGGACAGGGGGTATCGAGCAGTACTTC.

The rearrangement links TRBV9 to TRBJ2-1, with 7 bases matching TRBD2. V shed 3 bases and J 3 bases; nucleotides not matched to a gene: 9. The CDR3 consists of 16 residues. Germline V gene lookup returns CDR1 SGDLS and CDR2 YYNGEE. CDR3 loop: CASSADPVAGYNEQFF. The CDR3 bases are TGTGCCAGCAGCGCCGATCCGGTAGCGGGCTACAATGAGCAGTTCTTC.

The V gene is TRBV5-4, the J gene TRBJ2-1, with D possibly TRBD2 on 7 matching bases. The CDR3 covers 12 residues. Per germline, CDR1 SGHNT and CDR2 YYREEE (reference sequence). V was pared by 4 bases and J by 10 bases, with 12 bases between. For the CDR3, the DNA is TGTGCCAGCAGCCTGCGGGGGCGAGAGCAGTTCTTC. Translation: CASSLRGREQFF.

This clonotype has more than one count but fewer than ten. The chain has TRBV11-2 and TRBJ2-1; either TRBD1 or TRBD2 may supply D (5 bases each). Trimming took off 1 base at V and 10 bases at J, with 14 bases between the two ends. The CDR3 runs to 14 residues. Germline values: CDR1 SGHAT, CDR2 FQNNGV. In DNA, the CDR3 is TGTGCCAGCAGCTTAGCTGCCAGGGACCCCGAGCAGTTCTTC. Translating gives CASSLAARDPEQFF. The variable domain in full, with the rest retrieved from reference TRBV11-2 and TRBJ2-1, is EAGVAQSPRYKIIEKRQSVAFWCNPISGHATLYWYQQILGQGPKLLIQFQNNGVVDDSQLPKDRFSAERLKGVDSTLKIQPAKLEDSAVYLCASSLAARDPEQFFGPGTRLTVL.

The rearrangement links TRBV7-6 to TRBJ1-6; D is unresolved. The CDR3 length is 14 residues. The V end was cut by 2 bases, the J end by 7 bases, with 9 bases between. Germline lookup yields CDR1 SGHVS and CDR2 FNYEAQ. CDR3 loop: CASSLRHLNSPLHF. The CDR3 DNA is TGTGCCAGCAGCTTACGACACCTCAATTCACCCCTCCACTTT. Combining the CDR3 with reference TRBV7-6 and TRBJ1-6 gives the whole variable domain GAGVSQSPRYKVTKRGQDVALRCDPISGHVSLYWYRQALGQGPEFLTYFNYEAQQDKSGLPNDRFSAERPEGSISTLTIQRTEQRDSAMYRCASSLRHLNSPLHFGNGTRLTVT.

This chain uses TRBV20-1 with TRBJ1-4; D is uncertain. CDR1 DFQATT and CDR2 SNEGSKA come from the germline V gene (reference sequence). The V end was cut by 6 bases, the J end by 8 bases, with 22 bases between. The CDR3 consists of 15 residues. DNA for the CDR3: TGCAGTGCCCACCACCCGGGCAGGCAGGAAGAAAAACTGTTTTTT. Amino acids: CSAHHPGRQEEKLFF.

Only a few counts were recorded for this clonotype. The chain recombines TRBV7-2 with TRBJ2-5, with D possibly matching TRBD2 (5 bases). V gave up 5 bases and J gave up 1 base, with 14 bases separating them. Germline CDR1 reads SGHTA; CDR2 reads FQGNSA. The CDR3 spans 15 residues. The CDR3 reads CASSPNPGIQETQYF. The DNA for the CDR3 is TGTGCCAGCAGCCCGAATCCCGGGATCCAAGAGACCCAGTACTTC.

The J gene is TRBJ1-4, the V gene TRBV10-3; a weak D match, TRBD1 (6 bases). This CDR3 has 19 amino acids. Trimming removed 2 bases at V and 0 bases at J, with 19 bases between. Looked up from germline, CDR1 is ENHRY and CDR2 is SYGVKD. The CDR3 protein is CAISERSGAGHATNEKLFF. CDR3 DNA sequence: TGTGCCATCAGTGAGAGGTCAGGGGCGGGTCATGCAACTAATGAAAAACTGTTTTTT.

This clonotype was picked up a small number of times. This chain joins TRBV12-3 or TRBV12-4 and TRBJ1-4; 9 nucleotides line up with TRBD1. The CDR3 is 14 amino acids. The V and J ends lost 6 bases and 7 bases, in that order; junction bases with no gene match: 6. CDR3 sequence: CASSTGQGPEKLFF. Written as DNA, the CDR3 is TGTGCCAGCAGCACGGGACAGGGCCCTGAAAAACTGTTTTTT.

V is TRBV6-2 or TRBV6-3 and J is TRBJ2-2; 11 bases map to TRBD2. Unmatched junction bases numbered 8, after V lost 2 bases and J lost 3 bases. Germline V lookup: CDR1 MNHEY, CDR2 SVGEGT. The CDR3 contains 18 residues. CDR3 nucleotides: TGTGCCAGCAGTTACACACTAGCGGGAGTGCGAGACACCGGGGAGCTGTTTTTT. Translating gives CASSYTLAGVRDTGELFF.

This clonotype has ten or more counts. The chain recombines TRBV7-2 with TRBJ2-7; D might be TRBD2 (6 bases). The V end lost 4 bases, the J end lost 6 bases, and 22 bases lay between the germline ends. This CDR3 has 16 residues. CDR1 and CDR2 from the germline V gene are SGHTA and FQGNSA. Here the CDR3 reads CASSSRPGTWASEQYF. CDR3 nucleotide sequence: TGTGCCAGCAGCTCACGACCCGGGACTTGGGCCTCCGAGCAGTACTTC.

This clonotype occurred once. This sequence joins TRBV20-1 and TRBJ1-2; D unresolved. There are 12 residues in the CDR3. Trimming removed 1 base from V and 7 bases from J, with 10 bases in between. Germline V gene sequence: CDR1 DFQATT, CDR2 SNEGSKA (reference sequence). CDR3 in amino acids: CSARAGSFGYTF. CDR3 DNA sequence: TGCAGTGCTAGAGCGGGAAGCTTTGGCTACACCTTC.

The chain recombines TRBV6-1 with TRBJ2-3; the D gene is possibly TRBD2 (5 bases). The CDR3 totals 16 residues. CDR1 is MNHNS, CDR2 SASEGT, per germline. Trimming stripped 5 bases from V and 0 bases from J, with 15 bases between. The CDR3 region has the DNA TGTGCCAGCAGTATCAGTTTGGGGAGCAGCACAGATACGCAGTATTTT. This gives the protein CASSISLGSSTDTQYF.

This clonotype was counted many times. The V call is TRBV7-8, the J call TRBJ1-2; D is unresolved. Germline V gene sequence: CDR1 SGHVS, CDR2 FQNEAQ. The length of the CDR3 is 13 residues. The V and J ends lost 8 bases and 2 bases respectively, with 12 bases between them. CDR3 region: CASSPQANYGYTF. The CDR3 nucleotides are TGTGCCAGCTCACCTCAGGCCAACTATGGCTACACCTTC.

This chain joins TRBV27 and TRBJ1-4; 7 nucleotides agree with TRBD1. There are 15 residues in the CDR3. V trimming: 6 bases; J trimming: 6 bases; junction bases outside the gene matches: 10. Germline V CDR1 and CDR2: MNHEY, SMNVEV (reference sequence). CDR3 sequence: CASRGTGDFYEKLFF. Here the CDR3 DNA reads TGTGCCAGCAGGGGAACAGGGGACTTCTATGAAAAACTGTTTTTT. The entire variable domain, with the rest obtained from reference TRBV27 and TRBJ1-4, is as follows: EAQVTQNPRYLITVTGKKLTVTCSQNMNHEYMSWYRQDPGLGLRQIYYSMNVEVTDKGDVPEGYKVSRKEKRNFPLILESPSPNQTSLYFCASRGTGDFYEKLFFGSGTQLSVL.

This clonotype was seen repeatedly, ten times or more. The chain is built from TRBV7-2 and TRBJ2-1; 8 nucleotides agree with TRBD1. This CDR3 has 14 amino acids. The germline gives CDR1 SGHTA, CDR2 FQGNSA. Losses at the gene ends were 5 bases for V and 5 bases for J; bases not matched to a gene: 5. The CDR3 DNA reads TGTGCCAGCAGCCGAAGGACAGGGAACAATGAGCAGTTCTTC. Translating gives CASSRRTGNNEQFF. The entire variable domain, with the rest obtained from reference TRBV7-2 and TRBJ2-1, is as follows: GAGVSQSPSNKVTEKGKDVELRCDPISGHTALYWYRQSLGQGLEFLIYFQGNSAPDKSGLPSDRFSAERTGGSVSTLTIQRTQQEDSAVYLCASSRRTGNNEQFFGPGTRLTVL.

This clonotype was observed many times. This chain connects TRBV7-2 to TRBJ2-1; no clear D. Germline V CDR1 and CDR2: SGHTA, FQGNSA. Trimming shortened V by 5 bases and J by 1 base, and 9 bases separated the two germline ends. The CDR3 spans 14 residues. The CDR3 reads CASSHYGSYNEQFF. DNA of the CDR3: TGTGCCAGCAGCCACTACGGATCCTACAATGAGCAGTTCTTC.

This clonotype was observed a handful of times. V usage is TRBV6-6 and J usage is TRBJ2-1, with D tentatively TRBD2 (7 bases). The CDR3 loop spans 15 amino acids. Germline CDR1 is MNHNY and CDR2 is SVGAGI (reference sequence). V lost 4 bases and J lost 0, with 10 bases in between. CDR3 sequence: CASSWGGVSYNEQFF. CDR3 sequence (DNA): TGTGCCAGCAGTTGGGGGGGCGTCTCCTACAATGAGCAGTTCTTC.

The chain employs TRBV6-8 and TRBJ2-1; 7 nucleotides line up with TRBD2. CDR3 length equals 19 residues. The trim removed 6 bases at V and 2 bases at J, leaving 19 bases unmatched. From germline, CDR1 is MNHGY and CDR2 SAAAGT. The CDR3, as DNA: TGTGCCAGCAGCCCCCCGCCTTGGGGAGGGATGTTAACCTACAATGAGCAGTTCTTC. It yields the protein CASSPPPWGGMLTYNEQFF.

This chain connects TRBV7-9 to TRBJ1-2, with 9 bases fitting TRBD1. Looked up from germline, CDR1 is SEHNR and CDR2 is FQNEAQ (reference sequence). V lost 0 bases to trimming and J lost 4 bases; unmatched junction nucleotides: 3. The CDR3 is 15 residues long. The CDR3, as DNA: TGTGCCAGCAGCTTAGCCGGACAGGGGAGCTATGGCTACACCTTC. Its translation is CASSLAGQGSYGYTF.

This clonotype occurred a few times. The gene calls are TRBV10-3 and TRBJ2-6, with a possible D match to TRBD2 (6 bases). The V gene's germline CDR1 is ENHRY and CDR2 SYGVKD. V lost 11 bases and J lost 0, with 23 bases in between. This CDR3 is 18 amino acids long. The CDR3 DNA reads TGTGCCTCCCAACTTGGCGGGACTGAGGTCTCTGGGGCCAACGTCCTGACTTTC. Translated, it gives CASQLGGTEVSGANVLTF.

This clonotype has a handful of counts. The chain links TRBV7-2 to TRBJ2-1; D gene ambiguous. The V and J ends lost 2 bases and 0 bases respectively, with 8 bases between them. Germline V lookup: CDR1 SGHTA, CDR2 FQGNSA. This CDR3 is 15 amino acids long. The CDR3 sequence is CASSLLTGSYNEQFF. CDR3 DNA sequence: TGTGCCAGCAGCTTACTTACGGGCTCCTACAATGAGCAGTTCTTC.

This clonotype was seen a handful of times. CDR3 DNA: TGTGCGTTAGCGGGGGACCTCCGAACCGGGGAGCTGTTTTTT. It codes for CALAGDLRTGELFF. The chain carries TRBV28 and TRBJ2-2; the match to TRBD2 covers 9 bases. Germline assignment: CDR1 MDHEN and CDR2 SYDVKM. This CDR3 region has 14 residues.

The J gene is TRBJ2-1, the V gene TRBV6-1, with 10 bases identical to TRBD2. Germline V gene data show CDR1 as MNHNS and CDR2 as SASEGT. V shed 6 bases and J 4 bases; nucleotides not matched to a gene: 9. The CDR3 is 16 amino acids. The CDR3: CASRKRSGGGYNEQFF. Here the CDR3 DNA reads TGTGCCAGCAGAAAGAGAAGCGGGGGGGGTTACAATGAGCAGTTCTTC.